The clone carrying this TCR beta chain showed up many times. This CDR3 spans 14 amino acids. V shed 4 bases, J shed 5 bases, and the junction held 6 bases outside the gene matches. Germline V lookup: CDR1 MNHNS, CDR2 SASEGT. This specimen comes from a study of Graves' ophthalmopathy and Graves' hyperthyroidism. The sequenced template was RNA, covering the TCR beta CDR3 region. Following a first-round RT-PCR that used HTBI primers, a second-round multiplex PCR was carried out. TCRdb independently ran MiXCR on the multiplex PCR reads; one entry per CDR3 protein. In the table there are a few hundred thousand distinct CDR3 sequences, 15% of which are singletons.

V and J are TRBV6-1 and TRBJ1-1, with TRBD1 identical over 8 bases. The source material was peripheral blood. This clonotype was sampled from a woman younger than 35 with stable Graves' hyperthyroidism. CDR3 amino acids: CASSARTGRTEAFF. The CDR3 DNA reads TGTGCCAGCAGTGCTAGGACAGGGAGGACTGAAGCTTTCTTT.